The clone carrying this T cell receptor beta chain was seen ten or more times. Its antigen is not identified. It was by quantitative 5'-RACE with molecular barcodes that TCR beta libraries were made. TCRdb ran MiXCR on the 5' RACE reads and lists one entry per CDR3 protein. The table includes under 400,000 distinct CDR3 sequences, around 10% detected once. This sample is part of a study of CD8 T cells in ankylosing spondylitis. Study-wide points: The authors reported significant enrichment of disease-linked clones in matched ankylosing spondylitis synovial fluid. Roughly eight highly homologous variants made up a TCR beta motif that seemed to typify ankylosing spondylitis blood. Clones linked with disease were CD8+ and fairly uncommon in the peripheral blood.

The sequenced sample was blood, either unsorted or a sorted T cell fraction (not recorded which). This receptor was identified in a female donor with ankylosing spondylitis or in good health (not recorded which).

The CDR3 loop reads CASSLGGNYGYTF. The CDR3 nucleotides are TGCGCCAGCAGCTTGGGCGGTAACTATGGCTACACCTTC. This sequence joins TRBV5-1 and TRBJ1-2; unclear D gene. CDR3 length: 13 amino acids. Germline lookup yields CDR1 SGHRS and CDR2 YFSETQ. V lost 0 bases to trimming and J lost 1 base, with 4 bases between them.